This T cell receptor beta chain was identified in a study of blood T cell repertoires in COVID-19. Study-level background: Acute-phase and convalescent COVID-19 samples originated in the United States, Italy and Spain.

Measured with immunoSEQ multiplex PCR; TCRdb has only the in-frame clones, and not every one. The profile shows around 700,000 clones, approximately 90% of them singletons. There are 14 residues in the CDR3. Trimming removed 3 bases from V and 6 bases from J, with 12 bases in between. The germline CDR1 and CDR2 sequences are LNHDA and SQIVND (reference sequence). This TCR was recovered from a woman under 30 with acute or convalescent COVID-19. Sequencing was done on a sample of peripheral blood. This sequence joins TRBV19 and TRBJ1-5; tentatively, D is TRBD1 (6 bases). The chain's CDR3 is CASSMGATPQPQHF. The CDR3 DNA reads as TGTGCCAGTAGTATGGGGGCCACACCTCAGCCCCAGCATTTT.